The rows below give T cell receptor beta chains drawn from one sample of a study of blood T cell repertoires in COVID-19. Sequencing was performed with immunoSEQ multiplex PCR; in TCRdb, only in-frame clones are kept and a portion is missing. The sample has some 180,000 clones, 70% to 90% seen once. The sequenced sample was peripheral blood. Every receptor here comes from a woman aged 80 or over with COVID-19, enrolled during active disease. CDR3s include the opening cysteine and the closing phenylalanine or tryptophan. The D gene is left open where the match is weak. Not all rows give a size; the values are once, few, many and, for expanded clones, a class.

v_gene	d_gene	abundance	j_gene	len	CDR3nt	CDR3aa
TRBV24-1	TRBD1	-	TRBJ1-5	17	TGTGCCACCAGTGATGGCGGCGACAGGGCAGTAAGCCAGCCCCAGCATTTT	CATSDGGDRAVSQPQHF
TRBV4-2	-	-	TRBJ2-1	13	TGTGCCAGCAGCCAAGAAGGAGACAATGAGCAGTTCTTC	CASSQEGDNEQFF
TRBV3-1/TRBV3-2	TRBD2	-	TRBJ2-6	18	TGTGCCAGCAGCCAAGATGGGACTAGCCTCTCTGGGGCCAACGTCCTGACTTTC	CASSQDGTSLSGANVLTF
TRBV24-1	TRBD1	-	TRBJ2-1	16	TGTGCCACCAGTGATGCCTCCGGGACAGGTCTCGATGAGCAGTTCTTC	CATSDASGTGLDEQFF
TRBV4-1	-	-	TRBJ2-7	15	TGCGCCAGCAGCCAAGCCCCAGAAGGCCTAGGTAGTAAGTACTTC	CASSQAPEGLGSKYF
TRBV3-1/TRBV3-2	-	-	TRBJ2-1	15	TGTGCCTCCGGAGGGGGGGAGACGCATTACAATGAGCAGTTCTTC	CASGGGETHYNEQFF
TRBV5-1	-	-	TRBJ2-5	14	TGCGCCAGCAGCTTGTTCTCAGGGCAAGAGACCCAGTACTTC	CASSLFSGQETQYF
TRBV4-1	-	few	TRBJ1-2	15	TGCGCCAGCAGCCAAGCAGGGAACACCCCTAGTGGCTACACCTTC	CASSQAGNTPSGYTF
TRBV28	TRBD2	-	TRBJ2-7	15	TGTGCCAGCAGTTATCGACTAGCGGGAGTCTACGAGCAGTACTTC	CASSYRLAGVYEQYF
TRBV10-3	-	many	TRBJ1-5	14	TGTGCCATCAGTACAGACGGGATAGGTCAGCCCCAGCATTTT	CAISTDGIGQPQHF
TRBV7-2	-	-	TRBJ1-2	15	TGTGCCAGCAGCCCTAGACGGGGTATAAGTTATATAACCACCTTC	CASSPRRGISYITTF
TRBV19	-	-	TRBJ2-2	15	TGTGCCAGTAGTATGATGGCAGTCTACACCGGGGAGCTGTTTTTT	CASSMMAVYTGELFF
TRBV5-1	TRBD1	-	TRBJ2-1	15	TGCGCCAGCAGTCCAGGACAGGCGAGCTACAATGAGCAGTTCTTC	CASSPGQASYNEQFF
TRBV6-6	-	-	TRBJ1-2	12	TGTGCCAGCCGAGAGACCCAGCGGGGCTACACCTTC	CASRETQRGYTF
TRBV5-1	TRBD1	-	TRBJ2-5	15	TGCGCCAGCAGCTCCGGACAGGCCTACCAAGAGACCCAGTACTTC	CASSSGQAYQETQYF
TRBV27	-	-	TRBJ2-5	11	TGTGCCAGCAGTATCATAGGGGGCCAGTACTTC	CASSIIGGQYF
TRBV5-1	-	-	TRBJ2-2	16	TGCGCCAGCAGCTTGGCAGGATTCCAGAACACCGGGGAGCTGTTTTTT	CASSLAGFQNTGELFF
TRBV6-1	-	-	TRBJ1-1	15	TGTGCCAGCAGTGAAGATTGGAGGGAGCCCACTGAAGCTTTCTTT	CASSEDWREPTEAFF
TRBV4-1	-	-	TRBJ2-5	13	TGCGCCAGCAGCCAGGTGATAGTGGAGACCCAGTACTTC	CASSQVIVETQYF
TRBV2	-	-	TRBJ1-5	15	TGTGCCAGCAGCTTACAGGGCATAAGCAATCAGCCCCAGCATTTT	CASSLQGISNQPQHF
TRBV19	TRBD2	-	TRBJ2-1	21	TGTGCCAGTAGTATTCGTCCCTTTTCCACTAGCGGGGTGAGCTCCTACAATGAGCAGTTCTTC	CASSIRPFSTSGVSSYNEQFF
TRBV7-8	-	-	TRBJ2-5	14	TGTGCCAGCAGCGAAAGAGGGGGTTCGGAGACCCAGTACTTC	CASSERGGSETQYF
TRBV30	-	-	TRBJ1-3	16	TGTGCCTGGAGTGAGGTCAGGGCCACATCTGGAAACACCATATATTTT	CAWSEVRATSGNTIYF
TRBV7-2	TRBD2	few	TRBJ2-7	14	TGTGCCAGCAGCTTACGACTAGCCCCCTACGAGCAGTACTTC	CASSLRLAPYEQYF
TRBV5-4	TRBD1	-	TRBJ2-2	17	TGTGCCAGCATGACGACAGGGGACCTTAAGAACACCGGGGAGCTGTTTTTT	CASMTTGDLKNTGELFF
TRBV7-8	-	-	TRBJ1-5	15	TGTGCCAGCAGCTTCTCCGGAGGCCCCGCTCAGCCCCAGCATTTT	CASSFSGGPAQPQHF
TRBV9	TRBD2	once	TRBJ2-4	14	TGTGCCAGCAGCCCCTCAAGCGGGAGGAACATTCAGTACTTC	CASSPSSGRNIQYF
TRBV7-6	TRBD1	-	TRBJ1-6	15	TGTGCCAGCAGCTTGGGGACAGGGGTTGGTTCACCCCTCCACTTT	CASSLGTGVGSPLHF
TRBV18	-	once	TRBJ1-4	15	TGTGCCAGCTTACCGGTAAGTCTAGCTAATGAAAAACTGTTTTTT	CASLPVSLANEKLFF
TRBV7-2	TRBD2	-	TRBJ2-2	15	TGTGCCAGCAGCACCTCCGGGGGGGAAACCGGGGAGCTGTTTTTT	CASSTSGGETGELFF
TRBV5-1	-	-	TRBJ1-2	15	TGCGCCAGCAACCGGGGGATGGGGGCTAACTATGGCTACACCTTC	CASNRGMGANYGYTF
TRBV29-1	-	-	TRBJ1-5	13	TGCGCAGTGGCGGGTCAGAGAAATCAGCCCCAGCATTTT	CAVAGQRNQPQHF
TRBV28	-	-	TRBJ1-5	15	TGTGCCAGCAGGATTCCGAGCGGGAGCAATCAGCCCCAGCATTTT	CASRIPSGSNQPQHF
TRBV28	TRBD1	-	TRBJ2-1	15	TGTGCCAGCATTACTGGACAGGGCACCTACAATGAGCAGTTCTTC	CASITGQGTYNEQFF
TRBV27	TRBD1	once	TRBJ1-2	15	TGTGCCAGCAGTTCAACAGGGGTCCCTAACTATGGCTACACCTTC	CASSSTGVPNYGYTF
TRBV12-3/TRBV12-4	-	-	TRBJ1-1	13	TGTGCCAGCAGTTTTGGGGGGGGCACTGAAGCTTTCTTT	CASSFGGGTEAFF
TRBV6-1	-	once	TRBJ1-3	15	TGTGCCAGCAGTGAGGCCGCTAGCTCTGGAAACACCATATATTTT	CASSEAASSGNTIYF
TRBV28	-	-	TRBJ1-6	18	TGTGCCGCTAGTGGTGACGTAGCCCATAGCTCCTATAATTCACCCCTCCACTTT	CAASGDVAHSSYNSPLHF
TRBV14	TRBD1	-	TRBJ2-1	16	TGTGCCAGCAGCCCCGGAGAGGGACAGAATTTCCATGAGCAGTTCTTC	CASSPGEGQNFHEQFF
TRBV29-1	-	-	TRBJ1-2	10	TGCAGCGTTGAGACAGGCGGCTACACCTTC	CSVETGGYTF
TRBV10-3	-	-	TRBJ1-5	12	TGTGCCACCGGGGATTCTAATCAGCCCCAGCATTTT	CATGDSNQPQHF
TRBV6-1	TRBD1	once	TRBJ2-3	18	TGTGCCAGCAGTGAAAGGGGCTTCGGGACAGGTGCAACAGATACGCAGTATTTT	CASSERGFGTGATDTQYF
TRBV7-9	-	-	TRBJ1-2	13	TGTGCCAGCAGCCAGGGGTTCTTTGATGGCTACACCTTC	CASSQGFFDGYTF
TRBV28	TRBD1	-	TRBJ1-1	15	TGTGCCAGCAGCCGACAGGGGGGAGCGAACACTGAAGCTTTCTTT	CASSRQGGANTEAFF
TRBV24-1	TRBD2	-	TRBJ2-5	14	TGTGCCACCAGTGTGGGACTAGCGGAAGAGACCCAGTACTTC	CATSVGLAEETQYF
TRBV5-1	TRBD2	-	TRBJ2-7	15	TGCGCCAGCAGCTTGGTGACTAGCGGTTCCCACGAGCAGTACTTC	CASSLVTSGSHEQYF
TRBV3-1/TRBV3-2	-	-	TRBJ1-3	14	TGTGCCAGCAGCCAAGATCTTCCCGGAAACACCATATATTTT	CASSQDLPGNTIYF
TRBV7-8	-	few	TRBJ1-1	14	TGTGCCAGCAGCTTAGCATGGAGGGACACTGAAGCTTTCTTT	CASSLAWRDTEAFF
TRBV7-9	-	-	TRBJ1-4	15	TGTGCCAGCAGCTCACTTCAGGGCACCAATGAAAAACTGTTTTTT	CASSSLQGTNEKLFF
TRBV27	TRBD1	once	TRBJ1-2	14	TGTGCCAGCAGTCCTTCGACAGGGGAGAATGGCTACACCTTC	CASSPSTGENGYTF
TRBV5-1	TRBD2	-	TRBJ2-5	16	TGCGCCAGCAGCTCCGGACTAGCGGGGGGGGAAGAGACCCAGTACTTC	CASSSGLAGGEETQYF
TRBV5-1	TRBD1	-	TRBJ2-2	15	TGCGCCAGCAGCTTTGGACAGGGGGCAGCCGGGGAGCTGTTTTTT	CASSFGQGAAGELFF
TRBV5-5	-	-	TRBJ2-3	14	TGTGCCAGCAGCAAAGCAGTAGGAGGGGATACGCAGTATTTT	CASSKAVGGDTQYF
TRBV7-2	TRBD1	-	TRBJ1-2	14	TGTGCCAGCAGCTCGGGACAGGGGGGCTATGGCTACACCTTC	CASSSGQGGYGYTF
TRBV15	TRBD1	-	TRBJ2-3	15	TGTGCCACCAGCAGAGATGACAGGGGGGGAGATACGCAGTATTTT	CATSRDDRGGDTQYF
TRBV5-5	-	-	TRBJ1-3	15	TGTGCCAGCAGCTGGGGAAGGGGAACTGGAAACACCATATATTTT	CASSWGRGTGNTIYF
TRBV28	-	once	TRBJ2-1	16	TGTGCCAGCAGTCCTCCCGGGGGACGGGAGAGGAATGAGCAGTTCTTC	CASSPPGGRERNEQFF